This T cell receptor (beta chain) is drawn from a study of graft-versus-host responses after intestinal transplantation (dated by TCRdb to about 2021). Study-wide context: The transplants that recipients received were multivisceral, liver-intestinal, or isolated intestinal. Alloreactive clones were identified by sequencing pre-transplant mixed lymphocyte reaction products and comparing these products with unstimulated pre-transplant donor and recipient T cells. Anti-thymocyte globulin induction was given to all recipients, followed by maintenance tacrolimus and steroids for 3 to 4 years. Graft-versus-host and host-versus-graft alloreactive T cell clones were tracked in the graft, circulation and bone marrow after intestinal transplantation using bulk TCR-beta CDR3 sequencing. A cohort of about two dozen intestinal transplant recipients, including one retransplant, was enrolled, and a few patients lacking pretransplant specimens were excluded. A peak of at least 4% donor T cells among recipient peripheral blood mononuclear cells was the definition used for donor T cell macrochimerism. Rather than going through the commercial service, samples from three later patients were sequenced in-house on an Illumina MiSeq and processed with MiXCR. The study at large found these results: GvH clones were found in recipient bone marrow, and some of the GvH clones appeared earlier in ileal mucosa or blood, which is consistent with an intestinal mucosal origin. Early after transplant, peak levels of circulating GvH clones were found to be associated with declines in HvG clones. Conclusions were limited by the relatively low number and heterogeneity of intestinal transplant patients. In the allografts of patients with donor T cell macrochimerism, GvH to HvG T cell clonal ratios were high.

Read against the paper, the sample's time point label means: cells obtained before transplantation from donor or recipient. CD3+CD4+ and CD3+CD8+ populations were FACS-sorted from unstimulated pre-transplant donor and recipient cells taken from spleen or lymph nodes. Of note for this clone: What antigen it recognizes has not been identified. No much larger clone is present one base from it, and per-base qualities are unavailable.

Library preparation was by the immunoSEQ multiplex PCR assay. For most patients, genomic DNA was isolated using the Qiagen DNeasy Blood and Tissue Kit and was shipped frozen to Adaptive Biotechnologies for TCR sequencing. Adaptive Biotechnologies carried out high-throughput TCR-beta CDR3 sequencing of genomic DNA for most patients. As for the authors' bioinformatics: Adaptive's ImmunoSEQ software supplied the TCR sequencing data for around 17 patients, while MiXCR and VDJtools were used to process three other patients. To correct CD4 versus CD8 sorting errors, any sequence found in both subsets at a frequency ratio below 5:1 was removed. Because the origin of CDR3 nucleotide sequences shared between donor and recipient could not be assigned, those sequences were removed. At least 2-fold expansion over unstimulated cells and a minimum CFSE-low frequency of 0.002% (template counts) or 0.001% (read counts) were required for clones to be classified as alloreactive. Clones were considered mappable if detected in sequenced pre-transplant spleen, lymph node, or MLR CFSE-low populations of the donor or recipient. The cumulative frequency of alloreactive clones was calculated as a percentage of all sequences, weighted by copy number. The table was pulled from immuneACCESS by TCRdb, which kept in-frame rearrangements only. Such tables lose some clones; where checked, under half of the loss comes from unresolved V genes, and the rest has no known cause. That table supplies the V and J calls and clone size; D and trimming were determined from the DNA. The table for this sample lists about 28,000 clones; roughly four fifths of them were counted only once. The ten largest clones capture around a fifth of the sample.

Reading from cysteine to phenylalanine, the CDR3 counts 15 amino acids. The read is trimmed to its CDR3 DNA, 45 bases read in frame from base 1. V drops 1 base and J drops 5 bases, leaving 15 bases in between. CDR1 and CDR2, looked up from the germline V gene (reference sequence), are SEHNR and FQNEAQ. The sequence joins TRBV7-9 to TRBJ2-7, with TRBD2 tentatively as D gene (5 bases match). The sample here was unstimulated CD8+ T cells sorted from spleen or lymph node cells, taken before intestinal transplant. This clonotype was obtained from a human donor who received an intestinal transplant. This receptor carries the CDR3 CASSLGSTIGDEQYF. The sequenced DNA: TGTGCCAGCAGCTTAGGCTCGACTATCGGCGACGAGCAGTACTTC.